This TCR beta chain was recovered during a study of T cells after yellow fever vaccination. The study, taken as a whole, reports: Post-booster samples contained most primary-vaccination clones (approximately 96% CD4, roughly 88% CD8).

This clonotype has ten or more counts. What it recognizes is unknown. Germline V gene data show CDR1 as DFQATT and CDR2 as SNEGSKA (reference sequence). This CDR3 has 14 amino acids. The germline V and J ends were trimmed by 3 bases and 6 bases, with 15 bases remaining between them. TCRdb called the 5' RACE reads again in MiXCR, with one record for every CDR3 protein. The profile shows some 320,000 distinct CDR3 sequences, about 10% of them singletons. The V call is TRBV20-1, the J call TRBJ2-1, with D uncertain. The receptor was derived from a man aged 18 to 29 who received the YFV17D yellow fever vaccine. Here the sequenced sample was CD4+ T cells sorted from PBMCs, taken 5 days after the yellow fever booster vaccination. For the CDR3, the DNA is TGCAGTGCTAGCAGCCCGATCCATCCCAATGAGCAGTTCTTC. Its translation: CSASSPIHPNEQFF.